This T cell receptor beta chain was found in a study of cytomegalovirus exposure and HLA in healthy donors. Across the study: The 120 validation repertoires matched the roughly 670 first-cohort repertoires in platform, a later analysis reported.

TCRdb's copy holds only in-frame clones and misses some; the assay was immunoSEQ multiplex PCR. Altogether hundreds of thousands of clones are present, roughly 89% being singletons, with the ten largest covering 0.83%. General study findings and limits: Published work reported that the classifier diagnosed cytomegalovirus status with high specificity and sensitivity.

This clone was seen once. Its specificity is not known. Material: PBMCs. The clonotype originates from a young woman in good health and CMV-seronegative.

Written as DNA, the CDR3 is TGCGCCAGCAGCCAAACCTCAGGTTCCCCTTTCCAGCAGCCCCAGCATTTT. Amino acid sequence: CASSQTSGSPFQQPQHF. J is TRBJ1-5 and V is TRBV4-1, with D uncertain. Germline lookup yields CDR1 MGHRA and CDR2 YSYEKL. The CDR3 runs 17 residues. V gave up 2 bases and J gave up 7 bases, with 21 bases separating them.